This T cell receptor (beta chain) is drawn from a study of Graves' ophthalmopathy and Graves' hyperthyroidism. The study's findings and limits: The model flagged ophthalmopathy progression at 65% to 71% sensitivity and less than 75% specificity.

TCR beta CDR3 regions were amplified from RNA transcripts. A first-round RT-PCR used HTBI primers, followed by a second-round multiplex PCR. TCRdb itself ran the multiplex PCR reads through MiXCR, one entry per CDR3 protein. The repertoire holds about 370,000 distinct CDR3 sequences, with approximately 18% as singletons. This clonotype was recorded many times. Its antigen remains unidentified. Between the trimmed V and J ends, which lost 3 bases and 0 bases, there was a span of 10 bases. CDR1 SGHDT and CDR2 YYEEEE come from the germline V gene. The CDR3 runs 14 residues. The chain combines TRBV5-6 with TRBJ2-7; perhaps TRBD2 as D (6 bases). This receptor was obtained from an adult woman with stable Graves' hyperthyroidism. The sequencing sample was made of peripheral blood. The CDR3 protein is CASSSASVSYEQYF. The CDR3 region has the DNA TGTGCCAGCAGCTCCGCTAGCGTCTCCTACGAGCAGTACTTC.